One sample yielded the 10 T cell receptor beta chains listed below, sequenced in a study of blood T cell repertoires in COVID-19. Profiling relied on immunoSEQ multiplex PCR, and the TCRdb table lists in-frame clones only, not all of them. The sample has about 240,000 clones; around 87% are singletons. Source material: PBMCs or T cells enriched from blood (not recorded which). The receptors were gathered from a woman in her forties with acute COVID-19.

This rearrangement joins TRBV7-3 to TRBJ1-5; perhaps TRBD1 as D (6 bases). V gave up 2 bases and J gave up 4 bases, with 6 bases separating them. Germline V lookup: CDR1 SGHTA, CDR2 FQGTGA. The CDR3 runs to 13 residues. The CDR3 loop reads CASSLGQNQPQHF. In DNA, the CDR3 is TGTGCCAGCAGCTTAGGACAGAATCAGCCCCAGCATTTT.

This chain links TRBV20-1 with TRBJ2-7; 7 nucleotides agree with TRBD2. The CDR3 sequence is 16 residues long. V shed 3 bases, J shed 2 bases, and the junction held 13 bases outside the gene matches. The V gene's germline CDR1 is DFQATT and CDR2 SNEGSKA (reference sequence). The chain's CDR3 is CSASKSDSGRAYEQYF. As DNA, the CDR3 is TGCAGTGCTAGTAAGAGCGATAGCGGGCGTGCCTACGAGCAGTACTTC.

This sequence joins TRBV6-4 and TRBJ2-1, with 11 positions matching TRBD2. The CDR3 loop spans 16 amino acids. Trimming removed 0 bases from V and 7 bases from J; junction bases left unmatched: 5. Germline lookup yields CDR1 MRHNA and CDR2 SNTAGT. The CDR3, as DNA: TGTGCCAGCAGTGACTCGATTTCTAGCGGGAGGAATGAGCAGTTCTTC. As protein: CASSDSISSGRNEQFF.

The chain joins TRBV7-8 to TRBJ2-3; 8 bases line up with TRBD2. V lost 1 base, J lost 3 bases, and 6 bases stayed unmatched. The CDR3 runs to 16 residues. The germline CDR1 and CDR2 sequences are SGHVS and FQNEAQ. CDR3 in DNA: TGTGCCAGCAGCTTAGTGGCGGGAGGAGAGACAGATACGCAGTATTTT. Amino acids: CASSLVAGGETDTQYF.

The chain couples TRBV19 to TRBJ2-1; 8 bases fit TRBD1. Trimming at V came to 3 bases and at J to 4 bases, leaving 5 bases not matched to a gene. The germline V gene encodes CDR1 LNHDA and CDR2 SQIVND (reference sequence). This CDR3 contains 15 residues. CDR3 loop: CASSMSTGAYNEQFF. DNA of the CDR3: TGTGCCAGTAGTATGTCGACAGGGGCTTACAATGAGCAGTTCTTC.

The CDR3 loop is CASMGQQETQYF. The CDR3 bases are TGTGCCAGCATGGGACAACAAGAGACCCAGTACTTC. V gene TRBV19 combines with J gene TRBJ2-5; TRBD1 might be the D (6 bases). This CDR3 has 12 amino acids. Per germline, CDR1 LNHDA and CDR2 SQIVND (reference sequence). Trimming shortened V by 9 bases and J by 2 bases, and 10 bases separated the two germline ends.

The rearrangement uses TRBV7-8 and TRBJ2-3; 7 positions match TRBD1. The CDR3 is made up of 17 amino acids. Germline V gene lookup returns CDR1 SGHVS and CDR2 FQNEAQ. With V trimmed by 1 base and J by 1 base, 8 bases remained unmatched. CDR3 sequence: CASSLGWTGLGTDTQYF. CDR3 nucleotides: TGTGCCAGCAGCTTAGGATGGACAGGTTTGGGCACAGATACGCAGTATTTT.

V usage is TRBV15 and J usage is TRBJ2-7; 9 bases match TRBD2. The V segment lost 3 bases and the J segment 8 bases; nucleotides outside the gene matches: 11. Per the germline V gene, CDR1 is LNHNV and CDR2 is YYDKDF (reference sequence). The CDR3 is 15 amino acids. The DNA for the CDR3 is TGTGCCACCAGCAGCCCGGGACTAGCCTCCCAGCAGCAGTACTTC. Its protein is CATSSPGLASQQQYF.

This clone has only one observation. J is TRBJ2-4 and V is TRBV11-2; no clear D. This CDR3 is built from 13 residues. The V end was cut by 4 bases, the J end by 9 bases, with 13 bases between. CDR1 and CDR2 (germline): SGHAT, FQNNGV. The CDR3 DNA reads TGTGCCAGCAGCTCCCGAGGCCATGGCATTCAGTACTTC. Its protein is CASSSRGHGIQYF.

The chain employs TRBV9 and TRBJ2-2; D perhaps matches TRBD2 (5 bases). Per germline, CDR1 SGDLS and CDR2 YYNGEE. The V and J ends lost 0 bases and 5 bases respectively, with 8 bases between them. The CDR3 is 14 residues long. CDR3 sequence (DNA): TGTGCCAGCAGCGTAGGGACTTTGACCGGGGAGCTGTTTTTT. Its protein product is CASSVGTLTGELFF.